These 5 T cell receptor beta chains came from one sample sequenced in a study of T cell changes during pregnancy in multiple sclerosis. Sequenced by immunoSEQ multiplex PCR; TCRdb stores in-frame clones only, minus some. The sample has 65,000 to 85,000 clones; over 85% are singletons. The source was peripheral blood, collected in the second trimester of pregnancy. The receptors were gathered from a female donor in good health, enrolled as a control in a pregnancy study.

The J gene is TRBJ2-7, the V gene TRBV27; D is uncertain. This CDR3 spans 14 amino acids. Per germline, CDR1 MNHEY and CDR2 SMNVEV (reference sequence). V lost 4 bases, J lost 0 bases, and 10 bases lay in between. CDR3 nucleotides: TGTGCCAGCAGTTGGAAACGGAGCTCCTACGAGCAGTACTTC. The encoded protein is CASSWKRSSYEQYF.

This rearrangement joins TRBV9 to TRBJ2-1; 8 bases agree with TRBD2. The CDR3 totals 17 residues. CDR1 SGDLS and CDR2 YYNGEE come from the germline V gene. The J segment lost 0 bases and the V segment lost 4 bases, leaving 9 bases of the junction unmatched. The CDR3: CASSTNPGTSSYNEQFF. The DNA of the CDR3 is TGTGCCAGCAGCACCAACCCCGGGACTAGCTCCTACAATGAGCAGTTCTTC.

The chain's CDR3 is CASSQERGQVVSNEQFF. The DNA of the CDR3 is TGCGCCAGCAGCCAAGAAAGGGGACAGGTGGTCAGCAATGAGCAGTTCTTC. V gene TRBV4-1 combines with J gene TRBJ2-1, with 8 bases matching TRBD1. The V segment lost 0 bases and the J segment 6 bases; nucleotides outside the gene matches: 10. CDR1 is MGHRA and CDR2 is YSYEKL in the germline V gene. This CDR3 comprises 17 residues.

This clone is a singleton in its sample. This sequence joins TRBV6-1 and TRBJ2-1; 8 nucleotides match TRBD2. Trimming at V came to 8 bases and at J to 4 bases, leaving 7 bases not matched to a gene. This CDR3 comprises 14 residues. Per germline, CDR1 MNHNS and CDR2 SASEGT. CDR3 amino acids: CASVAAGAYNEQFF. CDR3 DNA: TGTGCCAGCGTTGCAGCGGGAGCTTACAATGAGCAGTTCTTC.

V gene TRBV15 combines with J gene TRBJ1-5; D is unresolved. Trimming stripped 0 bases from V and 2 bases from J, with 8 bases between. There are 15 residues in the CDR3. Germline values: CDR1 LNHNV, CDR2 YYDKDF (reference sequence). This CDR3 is CATSRDRFGNQPQHF. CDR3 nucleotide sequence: TGTGCCACCAGCAGAGATCGGTTTGGCAATCAGCCCCAGCATTTT.